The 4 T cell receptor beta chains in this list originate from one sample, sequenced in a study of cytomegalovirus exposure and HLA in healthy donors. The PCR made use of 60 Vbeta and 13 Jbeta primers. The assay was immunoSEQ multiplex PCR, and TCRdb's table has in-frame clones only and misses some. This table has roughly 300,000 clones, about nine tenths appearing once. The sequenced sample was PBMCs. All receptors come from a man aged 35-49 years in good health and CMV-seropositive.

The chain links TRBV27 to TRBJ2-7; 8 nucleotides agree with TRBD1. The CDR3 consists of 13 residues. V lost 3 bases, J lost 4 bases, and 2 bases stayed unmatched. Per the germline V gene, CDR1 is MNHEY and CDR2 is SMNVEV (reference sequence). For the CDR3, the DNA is TGTGCCAGCAGTTTGCGACAGGGGTACGAGCAGTACTTC. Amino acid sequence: CASSLRQGYEQYF.

The CDR3 nucleotides read TGTGCCAGCAGTGAACTAGCGCGAAGCACAGATACGCAGTATTTT. It codes for CASSELARSTDTQYF. V is TRBV2 and J is TRBJ2-3; tentatively, D is TRBD2 (6 bases). The CDR3 has 15 amino acids. Looked up from germline, CDR1 is SNHLY and CDR2 is FYNNEI. V lost 2 bases and J lost 0, with 9 bases in between.

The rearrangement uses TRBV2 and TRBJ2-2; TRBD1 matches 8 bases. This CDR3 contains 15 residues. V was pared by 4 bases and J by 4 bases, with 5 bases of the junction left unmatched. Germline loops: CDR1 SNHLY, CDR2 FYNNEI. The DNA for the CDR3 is TGTGCCAGCAGTGTACGACAGGGGCCCACCGGGGAGCTGTTTTTT. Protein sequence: CASSVRQGPTGELFF. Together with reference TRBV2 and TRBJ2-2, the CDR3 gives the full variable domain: EPEVTQTPSHQVTQMGQEVILRCVPISNHLYFYWYRQILGQKVEFLVSFYNNEISEKSEIFDDQFSVERPDGSNFTLKIRSTKLEDSAMYFCASSVRQGPTGELFFGEGSRLTVL.

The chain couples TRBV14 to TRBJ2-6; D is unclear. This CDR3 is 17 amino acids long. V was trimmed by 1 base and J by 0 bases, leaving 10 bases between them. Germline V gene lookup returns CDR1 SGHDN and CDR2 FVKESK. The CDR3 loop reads CASSQGLRFSGANVLTF. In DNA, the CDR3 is TGTGCCAGCAGCCAAGGTCTGAGGTTCTCTGGGGCCAACGTCCTGACTTTC.